The 29 T cell receptor beta chains below were found in one sample sequenced in a study of T cell responses to AZD1222 COVID-19 vaccine. The table came from immunoSEQ multiplex PCR; TCRdb's copy has only in-frame clones and leaves some out. This table has around 78,000 clones, roughly 90% appearing once. Sample: peripheral blood, taken on day 0 of MenACWY control vaccination. All receptors come from an adult in good health.

Worth noting for this clone: The same CDR3 also results from other DNA sequences found in this sample. The CDR3: CASSLYRGNQPQHF. The CDR3 nucleotides are TGTGCCAGCAGCCTGTACAGGGGGAATCAGCCCCAGCATTTT. V gene TRBV28 combines with J gene TRBJ1-5; 8 bases agree with TRBD1. CDR3 size: 14 residues. The germline V gene encodes CDR1 MDHEN and CDR2 SYDVKM. J lost 4 bases, V lost 6 bases, and 5 bases had no gene match.

The V call is TRBV6-1, the J call TRBJ1-2; 7 bases map to TRBD1. The V and J ends lost 3 bases and 2 bases, in that order; junction bases with no gene match: 3. CDR3 length: 14 residues. Germline lookup yields CDR1 MNHNS and CDR2 SASEGT. For the CDR3, the DNA is TGTGCCAGCAGTGAGGGCAGGGGGAACTATGGCTACACCTTC. It codes for CASSEGRGNYGYTF.

V gene TRBV4-3 combines with J gene TRBJ1-6; D is ambiguous. CDR1 is LGHNA and CDR2 is YSLEER in the germline V gene. Trimming stripped 1 base from V and 0 bases from J, with 7 bases between. The CDR3 length is 16 residues. CDR3 region: CASSQVFPSYNSPLHF. The CDR3 DNA sequence: TGCGCCAGCAGCCAAGTGTTCCCCTCCTATAATTCACCCCTCCACTTT.

The CDR3 spells CAWSVDPNTEAFF. CDR3 DNA sequence: TGTGCCTGGAGTGTCGATCCGAACACTGAAGCTTTCTTT. The V call is TRBV30, the J call TRBJ1-1; D uncertain. Trimming removed 0 bases from V and 1 base from J, with 6 bases in between. Looked up from germline, CDR1 is GTSNPN and CDR2 is SVGIG (reference sequence). CDR3 size: 13 residues.

CDR3 loop: CATSRDWGSTGELFF. CDR3 DNA sequence: TGTGCCACCAGCAGAGATTGGGGATCCACCGGGGAGCTGTTTTTT. The V and J genes are TRBV15 and TRBJ2-2; no clear D gene. With 0 bases removed from V and 4 bases from J, the gap between germline ends came to 9 bases. There are 15 residues in the CDR3. CDR1 is LNHNV, CDR2 YYDKDF, per germline (reference sequence). The variable domain in full, with the rest retrieved from reference TRBV15 and TRBJ2-2, is DAMVIQNPRYQVTQFGKPVTLSCSQTLNHNVMYWYQQKSSQAPKLLFHYYDKDFNNEADTPDNFQSRRPNTSFCFLDIRSPGLGDTAMYLCATSRDWGSTGELFFGEGSRLTVL.

The V and J genes are TRBV4-3 and TRBJ2-2, with 10 bases lining up with TRBD2. Germline assignment: CDR1 LGHNA and CDR2 YSLEER. The CDR3 extends over 14 amino acids. With V trimmed by 4 bases and J by 7 bases, 3 bases remained unmatched. The CDR3 loop reads CASSPASGGGELFF. The CDR3 coding sequence is TGCGCCAGCAGCCCAGCTAGCGGGGGCGGGGAGCTGTTTTTT.

The chain joins TRBV9 to TRBJ1-1; tentatively, D is TRBD1 (6 bases). Trimming cost V 3 bases and J 0 bases, with 15 bases left between them. CDR3 length: 16 residues. The germline V gene encodes CDR1 SGDLS and CDR2 YYNGEE. The CDR3 nucleotides are TGTGCCAGCAGCGCCCGAGGGGGGCAGATGAACACTGAAGCTTTCTTT. Residues: CASSARGGQMNTEAFF.

The rearrangement joins TRBV18 to TRBJ2-7; 9 positions agree with TRBD1. Losses at the gene ends were 2 bases for V and 3 bases for J; bases not matched to a gene: 2. CDR3 length: 14 amino acids. The germline CDR1 and CDR2 sequences are KGHSH and LQKENI. For the CDR3, the DNA is TGTGCCAGCTCACCAACGGGACAGGGCTACGAGCAGTACTTC. This codes for CASSPTGQGYEQYF.

The chain carries TRBV6-5 and TRBJ2-1; either TRBD1 or TRBD2 may fit D (5 bases each). V was pared by 8 bases and J by 7 bases, with 12 bases between. The V gene's germline CDR1 is MNHEY and CDR2 SVGAGI. The length of the CDR3 is 12 residues. The CDR3 DNA follows: TGTGCCAGCGAGGGGTGGGTAAATGAGCAGTTCTTC. Encoded protein: CASEGWVNEQFF.

The CDR3 sequence is CASSERLGGYTF. The CDR3 bases are TGTGCCAGCAGTGAAAGGTTGGGTGGCTACACCTTC. The V and J genes are TRBV2 and TRBJ1-2; no definite D call. Germline loops: CDR1 SNHLY, CDR2 FYNNEI. This CDR3 region has 12 residues. V lost 2 bases and J lost 7, with 8 bases in between.

This rearrangement joins TRBV2 to TRBJ2-3, with D perhaps matching TRBD1 (6 bases). The germline V and J ends were trimmed by 8 bases and 3 bases, with 12 bases remaining between them. This CDR3 region has 13 residues. The V gene's germline CDR1 is SNHLY and CDR2 FYNNEI. The CDR3 sequence is CASASRGTDTQYF. CDR3 sequence (DNA): TGTGCCAGCGCCTCCAGGGGAACAGATACGCAGTATTTT.

The chain employs TRBV19 and TRBJ1-1; the D is unclear. The CDR3 loop spans 13 amino acids. The V and J ends lost 6 bases and 0 bases respectively, with 8 bases between them. CDR1 and CDR2 from the germline V gene are LNHDA and SQIVND (reference sequence). As DNA, the CDR3 is TGTGCCAGTAGAAGCAACCTGAACACTGAAGCTTTCTTT. Its translation: CASRSNLNTEAFF.

The chain uses TRBV7-2 and TRBJ2-1; D remains ambiguous. V was trimmed by 1 base and J by 7 bases, leaving 14 bases between them. The CDR3 is 15 amino acids. The V gene's germline CDR1 is SGHTA and CDR2 FQGNSA. Written as DNA, the CDR3 is TGTGCCAGCAGCTTAGGGAGAACGGAGTCGAATGAGCAGTTCTTC. This codes for CASSLGRTESNEQFF.

This chain uses TRBV7-9 with TRBJ2-7, with D perhaps matching TRBD1 (5 bases). The V end lost 4 bases, the J end lost 2 bases, and 12 bases lay between the germline ends. Germline values: CDR1 SEHNR, CDR2 FQNEAQ (reference sequence). This CDR3 contains 14 residues. The CDR3 bases are TGTGCCAGCAGCTCGCAGGGTGGAACCTACGAGCAGTACTTC. The encoded protein is CASSSQGGTYEQYF.

This rearrangement joins TRBV6-5 to TRBJ1-3, with a possible D match to TRBD1 (5 bases). V lost 10 bases and J 0 bases, leaving 13 bases between the germline ends. Germline loops: CDR1 MNHEY, CDR2 SVGAGI. The CDR3 is 14 residues long. CDR3 in amino acids: CATTGRSSGNTIYF. The CDR3 DNA sequence: TGTGCCACCACGGGACGGAGCTCTGGAAACACCATATATTTT.

V usage is TRBV5-3 and J usage is TRBJ2-1; TRBD2 agrees at 10 bases. TRBV5-3 is an ORF, with its function uncertain. The CDR3 loop spans 16 amino acids. V gave up 5 bases and J gave up 8 bases; unmatched junction bases: 13. CDR3 residues: CARSLEREGPWDEQFF. CDR3 coding DNA: TGTGCCAGAAGTCTAGAGCGGGAGGGTCCGTGGGATGAGCAGTTCTTC.

The chain uses TRBV5-1 and TRBJ1-4; TRBD1 might be the D (5 bases). Per the germline V gene, CDR1 is SGHRS and CDR2 is YFSETQ. The CDR3 spans 15 residues. Trimming removed 3 bases at V and 2 bases at J, with 11 bases between. The CDR3 region has the DNA TGCGCCAGCAGCTGGGGAGGGGAGACTAATGAAAAACTGTTTTTT. Translation gives CASSWGGETNEKLFF.

V gene TRBV3-1 (or the pseudogene TRBV3-2) combines with J gene TRBJ2-2; the D is unclear. The CDR3 loop spans 14 amino acids. V lost 5 bases, J lost 1 base, and 8 bases lay in between. Germline values: CDR1 LGHDT, CDR2 YNNKEL (reference sequence). Here the CDR3 DNA reads TGTGCCAGCAGCTTTTCCCAGAACACCGGGGAGCTGTTTTTT. Residues: CASSFSQNTGELFF.

The chain joins TRBV9 to TRBJ2-5, with D possibly TRBD2 on 7 matching bases. The length of the CDR3 is 18 residues. The V and J ends lost 4 bases and 5 bases respectively, with 27 bases between them. The germline V gene has CDR1 SGDLS and CDR2 YYNGEE. The CDR3 DNA reads TGTGCCAGCAGCCCGCCGGGTTTTGGGGGGGGCCCAGGGGAGACCCAGTACTTC. It yields the protein CASSPPGFGGGPGETQYF. Full variable domain (missing parts from reference TRBV9 and TRBJ2-5): DSGVTQTPKHLITATGQRVTLRCSPRSGDLSVYWYQQSLDQGLQFLIQYYNGEERAKGNILERFSAQQFPDLHSELNLSSLELGDSALYFCASSPPGFGGGPGETQYFGPGTRLLVL.

The genes are TRBV6-5 and TRBJ1-1, with D uncertain. The CDR3 contains 14 residues. The V and J ends lost 6 bases and 5 bases respectively, with 16 bases between them. The V gene's germline CDR1 is MNHEY and CDR2 SVGAGI. The CDR3 spells CASSKPGGRTEAFF. The CDR3 DNA follows: TGTGCCAGCAGCAAACCTGGAGGGCGGACTGAAGCTTTCTTT.

The chain links TRBV12-3 or TRBV12-4 to TRBJ1-1; D is possibly TRBD1 (6 bases). The V end lost 7 bases, the J end lost 1 base, and 10 bases lay between the germline ends. This CDR3 spans 13 amino acids. The CDR3 DNA is TGTGCCAGCAACGACAGGCAGAACACTGAAGCTTTCTTT. It encodes CASNDRQNTEAFF.

The gene calls are TRBV27 and TRBJ1-1; 10 nucleotides match TRBD1. V was clipped by 6 bases and J by 2 bases; unmatched bases: 6. This CDR3 spans 15 amino acids. Germline V gene lookup returns CDR1 MNHEY and CDR2 SMNVEV (reference sequence). CDR3 sequence reads: CASRTSTGGNTEAFF. In DNA, the CDR3 is TGTGCCAGCAGGACTTCGACAGGGGGCAACACTGAAGCTTTCTTT.

The chain has TRBV7-2 and TRBJ2-3, with a possible D match to TRBD2 (5 bases). This CDR3 spans 14 amino acids. The V end lost 4 bases, the J end lost 4 bases, and 12 bases lay between the germline ends. Germline V CDR1 and CDR2: SGHTA, FQGNSA. The CDR3 DNA reads as TGTGCCAGCAGCTCCCCCGCGGGCGCAGATACGCAGTATTTT. Protein sequence: CASSSPAGADTQYF.

A note on this clone: At one end the junction does not follow the germline gene, possibly because of a read error. The V and J genes are TRBV29-1 and TRBJ1-2; D not resolved. The CDR3 consists of 8 residues. The germline V gene encodes CDR1 SQVTM and CDR2 ANQGSEA. The CDR3 DNA reads TGCAGCGTTGAAAGTGGAGTCTTC. Encoded protein: CSVESGVF.

The rearrangement joins TRBV6-5 to TRBJ2-7; TRBD1 matches at 8 bases. V was pared by 4 bases and J by 3 bases, with 8 bases of the junction left unmatched. CDR1 and CDR2 from the germline V gene are MNHEY and SVGAGI. CDR3 size: 15 residues. The CDR3 region is CASSSPGTGHYEQYF. CDR3 DNA: TGTGCCAGCAGTTCCCCCGGGACAGGCCACTACGAGCAGTACTTC.

The chain employs TRBV11-3 and TRBJ1-4; 8 bases line up with TRBD1. Germline-derived CDR1 and CDR2 are SGHNT and YENEEA. This CDR3 comprises 15 residues. V gave up 5 bases and J gave up 6 bases; unmatched junction bases: 8. CDR3 residues: CASSKTQGADEKLFF. As DNA, the CDR3 is TGTGCCAGCAGCAAAACTCAGGGGGCGGATGAAAAACTGTTTTTT.

The J gene is TRBJ1-3, the V gene TRBV7-2; possibly TRBD1 for D (6 bases). Between the trimmed V and J ends, which lost 5 bases and 0 bases, there was a span of 20 bases. The CDR3 runs to 18 residues. Looked up from germline, CDR1 is SGHTA and CDR2 is FQGNSA. CDR3 sequence: CASSPTAGHRPSGNTIYF. In DNA form, the CDR3 reads TGTGCCAGCAGCCCAACCGCGGGACACCGTCCCTCTGGAAACACCATATATTTT.

The chain is built from TRBV5-1 and TRBJ2-1; no clear D gene. The CDR3 runs 15 residues. CDR1 SGHRS and CDR2 YFSETQ come from the germline V gene. V dropped 0 bases and J dropped 7 bases, with 14 bases sitting between them. CDR3 residues: CASSLAPSPGNEQFF. DNA for the CDR3: TGCGCCAGCAGCTTGGCCCCTTCTCCTGGGAATGAGCAGTTCTTC. Variable domain in full (rest from reference TRBV5-1 and TRBJ2-1): KAGVTQTPRYLIKTRGQQVTLSCSPISGHRSVSWYQQTPGQGLQFLFEYFSETQRNKGNFPGRFSGRQFSNSRSEMNVSTLELGDSALYLCASSLAPSPGNEQFFGPGTRLTVL.

The chain recombines TRBV19 with TRBJ1-6; 8 bases align to TRBD1. Germline V gives CDR1 LNHDA, CDR2 SQIVND (reference sequence). The V segment lost 6 bases and the J segment 11 bases; nucleotides outside the gene matches: 6. The CDR3 is made up of 13 amino acids. CDR3 in DNA: TGTGCCAGTAGCTTACGACAGGGGACACCCCTCCACTTT. As protein: CASSLRQGTPLHF. Based on the CDR3 plus reference TRBV19 and TRBJ1-6, the full variable domain is DGGITQSPKYLFRKEGQNVTLSCEQNLNHDAMYWYRQDPGQGLRLIYYSQIVNDFQKGDIAEGYSVSREKKESFPLTVTSAQKNPTAFYLCASSLRQGTPLHFGNGTRLTVT.